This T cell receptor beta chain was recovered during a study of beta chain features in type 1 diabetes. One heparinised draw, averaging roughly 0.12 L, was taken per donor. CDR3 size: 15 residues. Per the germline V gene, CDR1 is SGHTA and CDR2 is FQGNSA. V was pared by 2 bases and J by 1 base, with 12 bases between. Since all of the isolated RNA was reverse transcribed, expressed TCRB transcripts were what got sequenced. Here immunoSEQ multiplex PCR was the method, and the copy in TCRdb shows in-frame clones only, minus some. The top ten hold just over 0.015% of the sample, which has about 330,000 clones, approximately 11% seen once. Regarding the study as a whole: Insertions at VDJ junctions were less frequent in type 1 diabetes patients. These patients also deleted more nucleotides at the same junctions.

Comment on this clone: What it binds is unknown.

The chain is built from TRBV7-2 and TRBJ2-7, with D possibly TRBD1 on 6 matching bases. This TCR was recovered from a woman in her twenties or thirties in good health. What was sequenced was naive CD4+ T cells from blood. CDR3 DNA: TGTGCCAGCAGCTTAAGGGCAGGGGATTCCTACGAGCAGTACTTC. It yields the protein CASSLRAGDSYEQYF. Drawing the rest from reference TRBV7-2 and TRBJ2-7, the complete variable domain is GAGVSQSPSNKVTEKGKDVELRCDPISGHTALYWYRQSLGQGLEFLIYFQGNSAPDKSGLPSDRFSAERTGGSVSTLTIQRTQQEDSAVYLCASSLRAGDSYEQYFGPGTRLTVT.